These 21 T cell receptor beta chains share one sample of origin, sequenced in a study of metastatic and nonmetastatic thyroid tumors. Through MiXCR, TCRdb re-clonotyped the PCR reads. The table includes roughly 8,700 clones, roughly 30% detected once. Patients had received no treatment of any kind before thyroid surgery. Sequences were obtained from tumor tissue. The receptors were sampled from a female donor with papillary thyroid cancer or a benign thyroid nodule (not recorded which). Some clones in this sample may be carry-over from other donors' samples.

In this sample, this clone is medium-sized (0.01 to 0.1%). The genes are TRBV6-2 or TRBV6-3 and TRBJ2-7; 9 bases align to TRBD2. This CDR3 spans 16 amino acids. Germline V CDR1 and CDR2: MNHEY, SVGEGT. V lost 2 bases to trimming and J lost 0 bases; unmatched junction nucleotides: 5. The DNA for the CDR3 is TGTGCCAGCAGTTACGGGCGGGGGGGCTTCTCCTACGAGCAGTACTTC. The encoded protein is CASSYGRGGFSYEQYF.

This clone was seen many times. J is TRBJ2-7 and V is TRBV14, with D perhaps matching TRBD1 (5 bases). The V and J ends lost 1 base and 2 bases respectively, with 6 bases between them. Germline CDR1 and CDR2: SGHDN and FVKESK. This CDR3 region has 13 residues. This CDR3 is CASSQGRAYEQYF. The CDR3 region has the DNA TGTGCCAGCAGCCAAGGCAGGGCCTACGAGCAGTACTTC.

The rearrangement links TRBV20-1 to TRBJ2-1, with 12 bases aligning to TRBD1. CDR3 length equals 15 residues. The germline V gene encodes CDR1 DFQATT and CDR2 SNEGSKA (reference sequence). Unmatched junction bases numbered 10, after V lost 5 bases and J lost 8 bases. The CDR3 nucleotides read TGCAGTGCTTCATCCAGGGACAGGGGGCCTGATGAGCAGTTCTTC. It encodes CSASSRDRGPDEQFF.

The V call is TRBV2, the J call TRBJ1-1; possible D gene TRBD1, 6 bases. The CDR3 consists of 10 residues. The V gene lost 6 bases and the J gene lost 10 bases, with 9 bases spanning the gap. Germline loops: CDR1 SNHLY, CDR2 FYNNEI. The CDR3 DNA reads TGTGCCAGCAGCTGGACAGTAGCTTTCTTT. It codes for CASSWTVAFF.

This chain links TRBV5-1 with TRBJ2-1; 11 bases line up with TRBD2. The CDR3 loop spans 15 amino acids. Germline V lookup: CDR1 SGHRS, CDR2 YFSETQ. V was pared by 1 base and J by 5 bases, with 2 bases of the junction left unmatched. In DNA, the CDR3 is TGCGCCAGCAGCTTGCTAGCGGGAGGTGACAATGAGCAGTTCTTC. Encoded protein: CASSLLAGGDNEQFF. Looking up the rest from reference TRBV5-1 and TRBJ2-1 gives the full variable domain: KAGVTQTPRYLIKTRGQQVTLSCSPISGHRSVSWYQQTPGQGLQFLFEYFSETQRNKGNFPGRFSGRQFSNSRSEMNVSTLELGDSALYLCASSLLAGGDNEQFFGPGTRLTVL.

At least ten counts were recorded for this clone. The chain has TRBV9 and TRBJ2-2; D tentatively reads TRBD1 or TRBD2 (5 bases each). The CDR3 runs to 15 residues. Germline loops: CDR1 SGDLS, CDR2 YYNGEE. V lost 0 bases and J 6 bases, leaving 12 bases between the germline ends. The CDR3 sequence: CASSVVGTPSGELFF. In DNA form, the CDR3 reads TGTGCCAGCAGCGTAGTTGGGACCCCGTCCGGGGAGCTGTTTTTT.

The genes are TRBV20-1 and TRBJ2-6, with unresolved D. CDR3 length: 16 residues. Trimming cost V 3 bases and J 1 base, with 13 bases left between them. Germline CDR1 and CDR2: DFQATT and SNEGSKA (reference sequence). CDR3 DNA: TGCAGTGCTAGGGCCGAGAGTTTATCTGGGGCCAACGTCCTGACTTTC. Amino acid sequence: CSARAESLSGANVLTF.

This clone was counted between two and nine times. An end of the junction differs from the germline gene, which may be a read error. The chain is built from TRBV27 and TRBJ2-1; the D gene is possibly TRBD2 (6 bases). The CDR3 runs 14 residues. Germline V lookup: CDR1 MNHEY, CDR2 SMNVEV (reference sequence). The CDR3 DNA sequence: TGCCCCAGCAGTGATGGGACCTTCGGGGGTGAGCAGTTCTTC. Encoded protein: CPSSDGTFGGEQFF.

In its sample, this clone ranks as medium-sized. The J gene is TRBJ2-7, the V gene TRBV15; the D gene could be TRBD1 or TRBD2 (5 bases each). The CDR3 is 15 residues long. V was clipped by 0 bases and J by 3 bases, with 12 bases between them. CDR1 and CDR2 from the germline V gene are LNHNV and YYDKDF (reference sequence). For the CDR3, the DNA is TGTGCCACCAGCAGAGATCTAGGGGACCTCTACGAGCAGTACTTC. Translating it yields CATSRDLGDLYEQYF.

The chain recombines TRBV7-8 with TRBJ2-2; D not certain. The germline CDR1 and CDR2 sequences are SGHVS and FQNEAQ. This CDR3 comprises 17 residues. The V gene lost 3 bases and the J gene lost 5 bases, with 19 bases spanning the gap. The CDR3: CASSFRLTASRTGELFF. CDR3 coding DNA: TGTGCCAGCAGCTTTAGATTGACTGCCTCGAGGACCGGGGAGCTGTTTTTT.

In its sample, this clone is medium-sized. The chain uses TRBV24-1 and TRBJ2-3; D is unresolved. The V end was cut by 6 bases, the J end by 4 bases, with 13 bases between. From germline, CDR1 is KGHDR and CDR2 SFDVKD. CDR3 length: 14 amino acids. Written as DNA, the CDR3 is TGTGCCACCAGTTTGCGAGCCTCCTCAGATACGCAGTATTTT. Protein product: CATSLRASSDTQYF.

The chain carries TRBV6-9 and TRBJ1-1; D gene uncertain. From germline, CDR1 is MNHGY and CDR2 SVAAGI. This CDR3 is 12 amino acids long. V dropped 4 bases and J dropped 5 bases, with 8 bases sitting between them. The CDR3 region has the DNA TGTGCCAGCAGTTCAGACGGGACTGAAGCTTTCTTT. This gives the protein CASSSDGTEAFF.

This clone has a handful of counts. This could be a read error, since a much larger clone is one nucleotide away. Given the absence of the conserved phenylalanine or tryptophan at the CDR3 end, a read error is likely. J is TRBJ2-1 and V is TRBV10-2; 11 bases align to TRBD2. The CDR3 covers 15 residues. With 6 bases clipped from V and 5 bases from J, the junction kept 6 bases outside the gene matches. Germline V CDR1 and CDR2: WSHSY, SAAADI. The CDR3 reads CASRRLAGGNNEQFL. DNA for the CDR3: TGCGCCAGCAGGAGGCTAGCGGGAGGTAACAATGAGCAGTTCCTC.

The V call is TRBV24-1, the J call TRBJ2-1, with 8 positions matching TRBD2. The CDR3 is 12 residues long. The V gene end was trimmed by 7 bases and the J gene end by 11 bases; junction bases not matched to a gene: 6. Germline V gives CDR1 KGHDR, CDR2 SFDVKD. The CDR3 is CATSSLAGKQFF. The CDR3, as DNA: TGTGCCACCAGCTCCCTAGCGGGTAAGCAGTTCTTC.

This clone has a count of ten or more. A much larger clone is a single base away; this may be a read error. Other nucleotide sequences in the sample specify the same CDR3. V usage is TRBV12-3 or TRBV12-4 and J usage is TRBJ2-2, with D possibly TRBD2 on 6 matching bases. V was trimmed by 6 bases and J by 8 bases, leaving 22 bases between them. This CDR3 is built from 16 residues. The CDR3 is CASSSRRRGRTGELFF. The CDR3 coding sequence is TGTGCCAGCAGCTCCCGACGGCGGGGTAGAACTGGGGAGCTGTTTTTT.

In its sample, this clone was seen a few times. The CDR3 region is CSAKHDGHINSPLHF. The CDR3 nucleotides read TGCAGTGCTAAACACGACGGACACATTAATTCACCCCTCCACTTT. V usage is TRBV20-1 and J usage is TRBJ1-6, with D possibly being TRBD1 (5 bases). The germline CDR1 and CDR2 sequences are DFQATT and SNEGSKA (reference sequence). Trimming stripped 4 bases from V and 6 bases from J, with 16 bases between. CDR3 length: 15 amino acids.

The chain joins TRBV7-8 to TRBJ2-2, with D tentatively TRBD2 (5 bases). Germline V gene sequence: CDR1 SGHVS, CDR2 FQNEAQ. Trimming took 5 bases from V and 5 from J, leaving 18 bases between them. This CDR3 comprises 16 residues. CDR3: CASSLGPEGRTGELFF. The CDR3 nucleotides are TGTGCCAGCAGCCTAGGACCAGAGGGAAGGACCGGGGAGCTGTTTTTT.

V gene TRBV19 combines with J gene TRBJ2-3; a weak D match, TRBD1 (6 bases). The V gene lost 7 bases and the J gene lost 5 bases, with 16 bases spanning the gap. The germline gives CDR1 LNHDA, CDR2 SQIVND (reference sequence). CDR3 length: 14 residues. The CDR3 region is CASIGCAGEDTQYF. The CDR3 coding sequence is TGTGCCAGTATCGGGTGCGCAGGGGAAGATACGCAGTATTTT.

The rearrangement joins TRBV6-7 to TRBJ2-5, with 8 bases fitting TRBD1. TRBV6-7 has ORF status, its function being uncertain. The V segment lost 4 bases and the J segment 2 bases; nucleotides outside the gene matches: 0. The CDR3 is 13 residues long. The CDR3 protein is CASSWDRQETQYF. DNA of the CDR3: TGTGCCAGCAGTTGGGACAGGCAAGAGACCCAGTACTTC.

Many counts were recorded for this clone. The CDR3 DNA follows: TGTGCCAGCAGCTTAAGTTCGTGGGGACTCAACTACAATGAGCAGTTCTTC. Its protein product is CASSLSSWGLNYNEQFF. The rearrangement joins TRBV7-9 to TRBJ2-1; perhaps TRBD2 as D (6 bases). The CDR3 totals 17 residues. Germline values: CDR1 SEHNR, CDR2 FQNEAQ (reference sequence). Trimming took off 2 bases at V and 3 bases at J, with 17 bases between the two ends. Based on the CDR3 plus reference TRBV7-9 and TRBJ2-1, the full variable domain is DTGVSQNPRHKITKRGQNVTFRCDPISEHNRLYWYRQTLGQGPEFLTYFQNEAQLEKSRLLSDRFSAERPKGSFSTLEIQRTEQGDSAMYLCASSLSSWGLNYNEQFFGPGTRLTVL.

This clone was picked up a small number of times. The V and J genes are TRBV2 and TRBJ2-5; 8 nucleotides align to TRBD1. J gave up 0 bases and V 6 bases, and 6 bases lay outside the gene matches. CDR1 SNHLY and CDR2 FYNNEI come from the germline V gene. This CDR3 spans 15 amino acids. The CDR3 nucleotides read TGTGCCAGCAGGTTGAGACAGGGGAACCAAGAGACCCAGTACTTC. This translates into CASRLRQGNQETQYF.